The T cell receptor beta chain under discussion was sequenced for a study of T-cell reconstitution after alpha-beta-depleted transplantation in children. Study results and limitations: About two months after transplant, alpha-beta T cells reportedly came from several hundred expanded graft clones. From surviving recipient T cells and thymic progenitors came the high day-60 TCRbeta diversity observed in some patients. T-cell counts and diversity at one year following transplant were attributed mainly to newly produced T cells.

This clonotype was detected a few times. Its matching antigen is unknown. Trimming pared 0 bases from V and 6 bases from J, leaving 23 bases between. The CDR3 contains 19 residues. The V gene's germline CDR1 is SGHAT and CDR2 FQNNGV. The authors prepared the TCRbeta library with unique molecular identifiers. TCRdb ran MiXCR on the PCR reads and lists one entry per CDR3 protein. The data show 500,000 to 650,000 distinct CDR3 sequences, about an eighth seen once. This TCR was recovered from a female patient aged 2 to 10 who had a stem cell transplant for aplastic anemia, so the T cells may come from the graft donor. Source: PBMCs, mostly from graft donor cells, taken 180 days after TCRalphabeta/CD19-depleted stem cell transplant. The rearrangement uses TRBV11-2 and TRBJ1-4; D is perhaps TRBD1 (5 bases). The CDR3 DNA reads TGTGCCAGCAGCTTAGACTGGGTGAACGGCCGCCCGGGGCATGAAAAACTGTTTTTT. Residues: CASSLDWVNGRPGHEKLFF. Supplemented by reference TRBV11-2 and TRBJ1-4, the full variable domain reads EAGVAQSPRYKIIEKRQSVAFWCNPISGHATLYWYQQILGQGPKLLIQFQNNGVVDDSQLPKDRFSAERLKGVDSTLKIQPAKLEDSAVYLCASSLDWVNGRPGHEKLFFGSGTQLSVL.